A single sample gave rise to the 25 T cell receptor beta chains below, sequenced in a study of identical twins. TCRdb processed the 5' RACE reads anew with MiXCR; each CDR3 protein has one entry. The sample lists fewer than 250,000 distinct CDR3 sequences, around 6.6% seen once, with around 3.4% in the top ten. The data were also submitted as part of a second study, on yellow fever vaccine responses in identical twins.

Sequencing was done on a sample of memory (CD45RO+) T cells sorted from blood. The source is a woman between 18 and 29 years old in good health.

Only a few counts were recorded for this clonotype. J is TRBJ2-2 and V is TRBV4-1; TRBD1 is a possible D gene (5 bases). The CDR3 spans 17 residues. V was clipped by 0 bases and J by 2 bases, with 13 bases between them. The germline V gene has CDR1 MGHRA and CDR2 YSYEKL. CDR3 coding DNA: TGCGCCAGCAGCCAAGATAAAGGGGTCCCTAACACCGGGGAGCTGTTTTTT. Protein: CASSQDKGVPNTGELFF.

This clonotype showed up many times. The chain couples TRBV5-8 to TRBJ2-5; D possibly corresponds to TRBD1 (6 bases). Germline V gene sequence: CDR1 SGHTS, CDR2 YDEGEE. CDR3 length: 14 amino acids. V gave up 2 bases and J gave up 1 base, with 9 bases separating them. DNA for the CDR3: TGTGCCAGCAGCTTCACAGGGACCCAAGAGACCCAGTACTTC. Amino acids: CASSFTGTQETQYF.

The rearrangement uses TRBV7-8 and TRBJ2-3; D is uncertain. The CDR3 covers 16 residues. Trimming left V 5 bases short and J 0 bases short, with 15 bases between. Germline V CDR1 and CDR2: SGHVS, FQNEAQ. The CDR3 region is CASSAHQRSSTDTQYF. The CDR3 coding sequence is TGTGCCAGCAGCGCCCATCAGAGGAGCAGCACAGATACGCAGTATTTT.

This clonotype was observed a handful of times. The V call is TRBV12-3 or TRBV12-4, the J call TRBJ1-4, with 7 bases matching TRBD1. The CDR3 extends over 15 amino acids. The V segment lost 7 bases and the J segment 0 bases; nucleotides outside the gene matches: 5. The CDR3 loop reads CASTEGAATNEKLFF. Here the CDR3 DNA reads TGTGCCAGCACCGAGGGGGCGGCAACTAATGAAAAACTGTTTTTT.

The sample holds a few counts of this clonotype. This chain uses TRBV11-2 with TRBJ2-3, with D possibly matching TRBD1 (7 bases). CDR3 size: 18 residues. Germline CDR1 is SGHAT and CDR2 is FQNNGV. Trimming pared 5 bases from V and 1 base from J, leaving 22 bases between. DNA for the CDR3: TGTGCCAGCAGCCCAAACAATCTGGACAGGAGGGGCACAGATACGCAGTATTTT. Its translation: CASSPNNLDRRGTDTQYF.

This clonotype showed up just a few times. This chain joins TRBV20-1 and TRBJ2-7, with 7 bases identical to TRBD2. CDR3 length: 14 amino acids. Germline trimming cut 3 bases from V and 4 bases from J; bases unmatched to any gene: 9. In germline, CDR1 is DFQATT, CDR2 SNEGSKA (reference sequence). The CDR3 region has the DNA TGCAGTGCTAGTTCAACTAGCGAGTCTTACGAGCAGTACTTC. It yields the protein CSASSTSESYEQYF.

This clonotype was seen a handful of times. The V gene is TRBV7-8, the J gene TRBJ2-6; 7 bases map to TRBD1. V lost 5 bases and J lost 0; bases outside the gene matches: 7. This CDR3 has 17 amino acids. Germline-derived CDR1 and CDR2 are SGHVS and FQNEAQ. The CDR3 bases are TGTGCCAGCAGCCCCCGGGACAGCAACTCTGGGGCCAACGTCCTGACTTTC. It encodes CASSPRDSNSGANVLTF.

There are many counts of this clonotype. CDR3 in amino acids: CASSRDSYNEQFF. CDR3 DNA sequence: TGCGCCAGCAGCCGAGACTCCTACAATGAGCAGTTCTTC. The genes are TRBV5-1 and TRBJ2-1; D unresolved. CDR3 length equals 13 residues. V shed 4 bases and J shed 0 bases, with 5 bases lying between them. Germline values: CDR1 SGHRS, CDR2 YFSETQ.

This clonotype was counted many times. The chain combines TRBV2 with TRBJ1-6; 7 nucleotides line up with TRBD1. Looked up from germline, CDR1 is SNHLY and CDR2 is FYNNEI. CDR3 length: 15 residues. J lost 7 bases, V lost 2 bases, and 5 bases had no gene match. The CDR3 spells CASSESYRGNSPLHF. The CDR3 coding sequence is TGTGCCAGCAGTGAATCATACAGGGGCAATTCACCCCTCCACTTT. The full variable domain, its missing parts supplied by reference TRBV2 and TRBJ1-6, is EPEVTQTPSHQVTQMGQEVILRCVPISNHLYFYWYRQILGQKVEFLVSFYNNEISEKSEIFDDQFSVERPDGSNFTLKIRSTKLEDSAMYFCASSESYRGNSPLHFGNGTRLTVT.

This clonotype has just a few counts. This chain connects TRBV11-2 to TRBJ2-2; D is unclear. Germline CDR1 and CDR2: SGHAT and FQNNGV. The CDR3 contains 14 residues. Deletions cut 1 base from V and 2 bases from J, with 5 bases between. The CDR3 region has the DNA TGTGCCAGCAGCTTAGTCCCTAACACCGGGGAGCTGTTTTTT. This sequence encodes CASSLVPNTGELFF.

CDR3 loop: CATSDTQPGQDTQYF. The CDR3 coding sequence is TGTGCCACCAGTGATACCCAGCCGGGACAAGATACGCAGTATTTT. The chain employs TRBV24-1 and TRBJ2-3; TRBD1 is a possible D gene (6 bases). V lost 3 bases and J lost 5, with 14 bases in between. Looked up from germline, CDR1 is KGHDR and CDR2 is SFDVKD. The CDR3 sequence is 15 residues long.

V and J are TRBV7-9 and TRBJ1-1, with 10 positions matching TRBD1. Germline trimming cut 5 bases from V and 5 bases from J; bases unmatched to any gene: 8. Per the germline V gene, CDR1 is SEHNR and CDR2 is FQNEAQ (reference sequence). CDR3 length: 15 residues. DNA of the CDR3: TGTGCCAGCAGCGAGACAGGGGGCGTTGGGACTGAAGCTTTCTTT. This gives the protein CASSETGGVGTEAFF.

This clonotype was counted a few times. The V and J genes are TRBV25-1 and TRBJ2-7; TRBD2 is a possible D gene (7 bases). The CDR3 has 9 residues. Per the germline V gene, CDR1 is MGHDK and CDR2 is SYGVNS. The CDR3 here is CGGGPRQYV. Written as DNA, the CDR3 is TGTGGGGGGGGGCCGAGGCAGTACGTC.

This clonotype was found a few times. The CDR3 coding sequence is TGTGCCAGCACCGAGTTTACAGATACGCAGTATTTT. Its translation: CASTEFTDTQYF. The rearrangement uses TRBV12-3 or TRBV12-4 and TRBJ2-3; D ambiguous. Trimming cost V 7 bases and J 3 bases, with 8 bases left between them. The CDR3 is 12 amino acids.

The chain has TRBV12-3 or TRBV12-4 and TRBJ1-4; 8 bases map to TRBD1. V lost 3 bases and J lost 2; bases outside the gene matches: 5. This CDR3 has 16 amino acids. CDR3 sequence (DNA): TGTGCCAGCAGTTTCTGGCAGGGGGCGACTAATGAAAAACTGTTTTTT. As protein: CASSFWQGATNEKLFF.

This sequence joins TRBV3-1 and TRBJ2-5, with a tentative D call TRBD2 (6 bases). Trimming took off 3 bases at V and 5 bases at J, with 13 bases between the two ends. CDR3 length: 14 residues. CDR1 and CDR2 (germline): LGHDT, YNNKEL (reference sequence). CDR3 loop: CASSHGGEAETQYF. DNA of the CDR3: TGTGCCAGCAGCCACGGAGGGGAGGCGGAGACCCAGTACTTC.

This clonotype was observed a handful of times. This chain connects TRBV3-1 to TRBJ2-3; D is uncertain. The CDR3 consists of 17 residues. Per germline, CDR1 LGHDT and CDR2 YNNKEL (reference sequence). V shed 1 base and J shed 0 bases, with 14 bases lying between them. The CDR3 region has the DNA TGTGCCAGCAGCCAAGTTAGTTGGTACGGGAGCACAGATACGCAGTATTTT. Amino acids: CASSQVSWYGSTDTQYF.

In this sample, this clonotype turned up many times. DNA for the CDR3: TGTGCCAGCAGCCAACAGGGAGTGCGGGCAGGTCAGATGGACTATGGCTACACCTTC. The encoded protein is CASSQQGVRAGQMDYGYTF. This sequence joins TRBV14 and TRBJ1-2, with a possible D match to TRBD1 (5 bases). Trimming left V 2 bases short and J 3 bases short, with 25 bases between. The CDR3 loop spans 19 amino acids. Germline-derived CDR1 and CDR2 are SGHDN and FVKESK. Drawing the rest from reference TRBV14 and TRBJ1-2, the complete variable domain is EAGVTQFPSHSVIEKGQTVTLRCDPISGHDNLYWYRRVMGKEIKFLLHFVKESKQDESGMPNNRFLAERTGGTYSTLKVQPAELEDSGVYFCASSQQGVRAGQMDYGYTFGSGTRLTVV.

This clonotype was seen more than once but under ten times. This chain uses TRBV29-1 with TRBJ1-1; the D gene is possibly TRBD1 (6 bases). The CDR3 runs 13 residues. The germline V gene has CDR1 SQVTM and CDR2 ANQGSEA. The CDR3 nucleotides read TGCAGTCATTGGGAACAGGGTTCGACTGAAGCTTTCTTT. It codes for CSHWEQGSTEAFF.

This clonotype was counted at least ten times. The chain employs TRBV13 and TRBJ2-3; D possibly corresponds to TRBD2 (6 bases). Germline values: CDR1 PRHDT, CDR2 FYEKMQ (reference sequence). This CDR3 contains 13 residues. V gave up 2 bases and J gave up 6 bases, with 9 bases separating them. The CDR3 region is CASSLRRGDTQYF. Written as DNA, the CDR3 is TGTGCCAGCAGCTTAAGACGGGGGGATACGCAGTATTTT.

In this sample, this clonotype turned up a few times. The chain has TRBV20-1 and TRBJ2-1; D uncertain. V lost 1 base and J 7 bases, leaving 11 bases between the germline ends. The CDR3 covers 13 residues. Per germline, CDR1 DFQATT and CDR2 SNEGSKA (reference sequence). CDR3 sequence: CSARGVVRNEQFF. The CDR3 DNA reads TGCAGTGCTAGAGGGGTAGTTAGGAATGAGCAGTTCTTC.

The chain is built from TRBV5-1 and TRBJ2-7; D is unresolved. This CDR3 contains 13 residues. The V and J ends lost 2 bases and 1 base respectively, with 7 bases between them. Germline CDR1 is SGHRS and CDR2 is YFSETQ. The CDR3 region has the DNA TGCGCCAGCAGCTTCAGTCCTTCCTACGAGCAGTACTTC. The encoded protein is CASSFSPSYEQYF.

This clonotype was counted between two and nine times. The genes are TRBV6-1 and TRBJ1-5, with 7 bases lining up with TRBD1. Trimming at V came to 7 bases and at J to 5 bases, leaving 8 bases not matched to a gene. Germline V CDR1 and CDR2: MNHNS, SASEGT. This CDR3 is built from 14 residues. For the CDR3, the DNA is TGTGCCAGCAACCCTAGGGGGCGGGATCAGCCCCAGCATTTT. It translates to CASNPRGRDQPQHF.

In its sample, this clonotype was seen a few times. This sequence joins TRBV4-1 and TRBJ2-5; 10 bases map to TRBD1. The CDR3 consists of 15 residues. Per the germline V gene, CDR1 is MGHRA and CDR2 is YSYEKL. V shed 3 bases, J shed 4 bases, and the junction held 5 bases outside the gene matches. The CDR3 reads CASSHRDRGGETQYF. CDR3 nucleotide sequence: TGCGCCAGCAGCCACCGGGACAGGGGTGGAGAGACCCAGTACTTC.

This rearrangement joins TRBV12-3 or TRBV12-4 to TRBJ1-5; 9 bases agree with TRBD1. The trim removed 5 bases at V and 4 bases at J, leaving 9 bases unmatched. This CDR3 has 16 residues. The CDR3 sequence: CASSPTRDRVNQPQHF. CDR3 nucleotides: TGTGCCAGCAGTCCGACAAGGGACAGGGTTAATCAGCCCCAGCATTTT.